A single sample gave rise to the 17 T cell receptor beta chains below, sequenced in a study of beta chain features in type 1 diabetes. Every isolated RNA sample was fully reverse transcribed, so sequencing captured expressed TCRB transcripts. The assay was immunoSEQ multiplex PCR, and TCRdb's table has in-frame clones only and misses some. The sample holds roughly 150,000 clones, 9% to 12% seen once. These receptors have no identified antigens. Study-wide results and limits: Among all four CD4+ subsets, Type 1 diabetes patients had TCRB CDR3s that were moderately but significantly shorter.

The specimen was central memory CD4+ T cells from blood. The source of these receptors is a man younger than 40 with type 1 diabetes.

This chain connects TRBV25-1 to TRBJ1-6; TRBD1 matches at 7 bases. This CDR3 comprises 16 residues. Germline values: CDR1 MGHDK, CDR2 SYGVNS. With 8 bases clipped from V and 10 bases from J, the junction kept 17 bases outside the gene matches. DNA for the CDR3: TGTGCCAGCGCCAGGACAGGTTATGGTTCGAGGTCACCCCTCCACTTT. Its protein product is CASARTGYGSRSPLHF.

The V call is TRBV28, the J call TRBJ1-2, with D tentatively TRBD1 (6 bases). This CDR3 region has 15 residues. Germline CDR1 MDHEN, CDR2 SYDVKM. V lost 7 bases and J 4 bases, leaving 19 bases between the germline ends. The CDR3 here is CASNTGGGQGYGYTF. The CDR3 DNA sequence: TGTGCCAGCAACACCGGGGGGGGGCAGGGCTATGGCTACACCTTC.

This clone was counted only a few times. The genes are TRBV7-2 and TRBJ2-1, with D possibly being TRBD1 (6 bases). This CDR3 is 15 amino acids long. V lost 5 bases and J lost 4, with 15 bases in between. Germline V gene lookup returns CDR1 SGHTA and CDR2 FQGNSA. CDR3: CASSEQGSIYNEQFF. DNA of the CDR3: TGTGCCAGCAGCGAACAGGGTTCCATATACAATGAGCAGTTCTTC. Using reference TRBV7-2 and TRBJ2-1 for the parts outside the CDR3, the full variable domain is GAGVSQSPSNKVTEKGKDVELRCDPISGHTALYWYRQSLGQGLEFLIYFQGNSAPDKSGLPSDRFSAERTGGSVSTLTIQRTQQEDSAVYLCASSEQGSIYNEQFFGPGTRLTVL.

This clone occurred a few times. The chain combines TRBV5-1 with TRBJ1-1, with D tentatively TRBD1 (6 bases). CDR1 and CDR2 from the germline V gene are SGHRS and YFSETQ. The CDR3 consists of 15 residues. With 4 bases removed from V and 1 base from J, the gap between germline ends came to 14 bases. The CDR3 loop reads CASSPLDSGNTEAFF. CDR3 DNA: TGCGCCAGCAGCCCCCTGGACAGCGGGAACACTGAAGCTTTCTTT.

There are a few counts of this clone. The chain recombines TRBV19 with TRBJ2-5; D might be TRBD2 (6 bases). V was cut by 5 bases and J by 1 base, with 14 bases left in between. The CDR3 covers 15 residues. From germline, CDR1 is LNHDA and CDR2 SQIVND (reference sequence). The CDR3, as DNA: TGTGCCAGTAGTGGGCAGGGACTGTTCCAAGAGACCCAGTACTTC. It is translated as CASSGQGLFQETQYF.

Notes on this clone: Mismatch with germline at one junction end may stem from a read error. V and J are TRBV7-8 and TRBJ2-7; TRBD1 is a possible D gene (6 bases). This CDR3 region has 13 residues. The V gene's germline CDR1 is SGHVS and CDR2 FQNEAQ. This CDR3 is CASSLRRQDPLNF. CDR3 DNA sequence: TGTGCCAGCAGCTTAAGGCGACAGGACCCTCTGAACTTC.

The chain employs TRBV28 and TRBJ2-5, with 11 nucleotides matching TRBD2. Germline lookup yields CDR1 MDHEN and CDR2 SYDVKM. The CDR3 totals 18 residues. Germline trimming cut 5 bases from V and 2 bases from J; bases unmatched to any gene: 13. The CDR3 loop is CASSPLQSSGRNQETQYF. DNA of the CDR3: TGTGCCAGCAGTCCCCTGCAGTCTAGCGGGAGGAATCAAGAGACCCAGTACTTC.

This clone appeared a few times. V is TRBV5-1 and J is TRBJ2-1, with D maybe TRBD2 (5 bases). Germline V CDR1 and CDR2: SGHRS, YFSETQ. The CDR3 is 16 amino acids. The V gene lost 0 bases and the J gene lost 7 bases, with 17 bases spanning the gap. CDR3 in amino acids: CASSLAPTGGWNEQFF. CDR3 coding DNA: TGCGCCAGCAGCTTGGCCCCCACCGGAGGTTGGAATGAGCAGTTCTTC.

This clone was detected a few times. The rearrangement links TRBV27 to TRBJ2-6, with unresolved D. In germline, CDR1 is MNHEY, CDR2 SMNVEV (reference sequence). This CDR3 comprises 13 residues. Trimming removed 6 bases from V and 2 bases from J, with 5 bases in between. The chain's CDR3 is CASRSPGANVLTF. As DNA, the CDR3 is TGTGCCAGCAGGAGCCCTGGGGCCAACGTCCTGACTTTC.

This clone has just a few counts. V gene TRBV18 combines with J gene TRBJ2-7, with 11 bases identical to TRBD2. Per the germline V gene, CDR1 is KGHSH and CDR2 is LQKENI. The CDR3 is 15 amino acids. J lost 3 bases, V lost 6 bases, and 7 bases had no gene match. CDR3: CASSRGTSGVYEQYF. The CDR3 bases are TGTGCCAGCTCCCGTGGGACTAGCGGAGTCTACGAGCAGTACTTC. The variable domain in full, with the rest retrieved from reference TRBV18 and TRBJ2-7, is NAGVMQNPRHLVRRRGQEARLRCSPMKGHSHVYWYRQLPEEGLKFMVYLQKENIIDESGMPKERFSAEFPKEGPSILRIQQVVRGDSAAYFCASSRGTSGVYEQYFGPGTRLTVT.

This clone was counted only a few times. This sequence joins TRBV29-1 and TRBJ2-7, with 10 bases fitting TRBD1. Germline lookup yields CDR1 SQVTM and CDR2 ANQGSEA. Unmatched junction bases numbered 14, after V lost 3 bases and J lost 6 bases. The CDR3 loop spans 16 amino acids. The CDR3 DNA reads as TGCAGCGTTGATGGCGGAGTTGGGACAGGGGCAGGCGAGCAGTACTTC. Its translation is CSVDGGVGTGAGEQYF.

This chain links TRBV5-6 with TRBJ2-5, with 11 nucleotides matching TRBD2. The germline V gene has CDR1 SGHDT and CDR2 YYEEEE. Trimming took 4 bases from V and 5 from J; bases not matched to a gene: 4. The CDR3 spans 14 residues. The CDR3 protein is CASSPRTSGETQYF. The CDR3, as DNA: TGTGCCAGCAGCCCCCGGACTAGCGGGGAGACCCAGTACTTC.

This clone was seen only a few times. The chain is built from TRBV30 and TRBJ2-1, with D tentatively TRBD2 (5 bases). The CDR3 length is 14 residues. Trimming took 1 base from V and 7 from J, leaving 14 bases between them. Germline values: CDR1 GTSNPN, CDR2 SVGIG (reference sequence). CDR3 residues: CAWSEAVPGNEQFF. CDR3 DNA: TGTGCCTGGAGTGAAGCGGTGCCGGGAAATGAGCAGTTCTTC.

This chain uses TRBV29-1 with TRBJ2-5, with 7 bases that match TRBD2. CDR1 and CDR2 from the germline V gene are SQVTM and ANQGSEA. The CDR3 loop spans 14 amino acids. Losses at the gene ends were 0 bases for V and 2 bases for J; bases not matched to a gene: 3. This chain's CDR3 is CSVEDRTSQETQYF. The CDR3, as DNA: TGCAGCGTTGAAGATCGGACTAGTCAAGAGACCCAGTACTTC.

This clone has a handful of counts. The rearrangement links TRBV6-4 to TRBJ2-1; perhaps TRBD1 as D (6 bases). CDR3 length: 13 residues. Germline V lookup: CDR1 MRHNA, CDR2 SNTAGT. V shed 6 bases and J shed 2 bases, with 8 bases lying between them. As DNA, the CDR3 is TGTGCCAGCAGCAGGGGAGCCTACAATGAGCAGTTCTTC. As protein: CASSRGAYNEQFF.

This clone has only a few counts. The rearrangement uses TRBV30 and TRBJ2-1, with 9 bases aligning to TRBD2. Trimming took 7 bases from V and 1 from J; bases not matched to a gene: 5. This CDR3 is 14 amino acids long. In germline, CDR1 is GTSNPN, CDR2 SVGIG (reference sequence). The CDR3 protein is CALLAGVSYNEQFF. As DNA, the CDR3 is TGTGCCTTATTAGCGGGAGTATCCTACAATGAGCAGTTCTTC. The complete variable domain, with remaining parts taken from reference TRBV30 and TRBJ2-1, reads SQTIHQWPATLVQPVGSPLSLECTVEGTSNPNLYWYRQAAGRGLQLLFYSVGIGQISSEVPQNLSASRPQDRQFILSSKKLLLSDSGFYLCALLAGVSYNEQFFGPGTRLTVL.

This clone was recorded a few times. The chain recombines TRBV5-4 with TRBJ2-7; 8 nucleotides agree with TRBD1. The V and J ends lost 0 bases and 3 bases, in that order; junction bases with no gene match: 5. There are 15 residues in the CDR3. Germline V gene sequence: CDR1 SGHNT, CDR2 YYREEE (reference sequence). The CDR3 loop is CASSLDPGGGYEQYF. The CDR3 DNA reads as TGTGCCAGCAGCTTGGATCCAGGGGGCGGCTACGAGCAGTACTTC. Combining the CDR3 with reference TRBV5-4 and TRBJ2-7 gives the whole variable domain ETGVTQSPTHLIKTRGQQVTLRCSSQSGHNTVSWYQQALGQGPQFIFQYYREEENGRGNFPPRFSGLQFPNYSSELNVNALELDDSALYLCASSLDPGGGYEQYFGPGTRLTVT.